The 6 T cell receptor beta chains below all came from one sample that was sequenced in a study of CD8+CD57+ T cells in acquired aplastic anemia. Genomic DNA provided the template from which TCR beta VDJ and CDR3 profiles were obtained. A single record per CDR3 protein comes from TCRdb applying MiXCR to the reads. The sample lists about 130,000 distinct CDR3 sequences, around 50% occurring once. The material sequenced was sorted CD4+, CD8+, or CD8+CD57+ T cells (not recorded which) from PBMCs. The receptors were gathered from a human donor in good health, serving as a control.

In its sample, this clonotype was seen many times. The chain uses TRBV4-3 and TRBJ1-2; 9 bases map to TRBD1. The germline V gene encodes CDR1 LGHNA and CDR2 YSLEER. The ends lost 4 bases at V and 0 bases at J; junction bases unmatched: 3. This CDR3 is built from 15 residues. CDR3 bases: TGCGCCAGCAGCCTTAGACAGGGGGCTAACTATGGCTACACCTTC. This codes for CASSLRQGANYGYTF.

The chain's CDR3 is CSASGQGRTEAFF. Written as DNA, the CDR3 is TGCAGTGCTAGCGGACAGGGAAGGACTGAAGCTTTCTTT. The chain links TRBV20-1 to TRBJ1-1; the match to TRBD1 covers 8 bases. This CDR3 comprises 13 residues. Germline CDR1 reads DFQATT; CDR2 reads SNEGSKA (reference sequence). Trimming removed 3 bases from V and 5 bases from J; junction bases left unmatched: 5.

With respect to this clonotype: This may come from a read error, since a much larger clone is one base off. The J gene is TRBJ1-5, the V gene TRBV12-3 or TRBV12-4; weak D call: TRBD1 (5 bases). The CDR3 extends over 16 amino acids. CDR3 in amino acids: CASSLSYARQNRPQHF. The DNA of the CDR3 is TGTGCCAGCAGTTTATCTTACGCGCGACAGAATCGGCCCCAGCATTTT.

This clonotype was seen at least ten times. The rearrangement links TRBV7-6 to TRBJ2-3, with D possibly being TRBD1 (5 bases). The ends were cut back, 1 base at V and 4 bases at J, with 9 bases in the middle. CDR1 is SGHVS and CDR2 is FNYEAQ in the germline V gene. The CDR3 is 14 amino acids. CDR3 DNA: TGTGCCAGCAGCTTAGGGGGCGGCGCAGATACGCAGTATTTT. Its translation: CASSLGGGADTQYF.

This clonotype was seen repeatedly, ten times or more. This rearrangement joins TRBV4-3 to TRBJ1-1; 8 bases line up with TRBD1. Germline CDR1 reads LGHNA; CDR2 reads YSLEER. The CDR3 extends over 16 amino acids. V shed 1 base, J shed 2 bases, and the junction held 6 bases outside the gene matches. CDR3 sequence reads: CASSQASDRGNTEAFF. CDR3 DNA sequence: TGCGCCAGCAGCCAAGCAAGTGACAGGGGAAACACTGAAGCTTTCTTT.

This clonotype was seen ten or more times. The chain uses TRBV7-9 and TRBJ1-4, with unresolved D. The CDR3 is 13 amino acids. Germline CDR1 SEHNR, CDR2 FQNEAQ (reference sequence). V dropped 3 bases and J dropped 6 bases, with 8 bases sitting between them. The CDR3 sequence is CASSFFGDEKLFF. Here the CDR3 DNA reads TGTGCCAGCAGCTTCTTCGGGGATGAAAAACTGTTTTTT.